A selection of T cell receptor beta chains follows, all from one sample in a study of cytomegalovirus exposure and HLA in healthy donors. Produced via immunoSEQ multiplex PCR; TCRdb's table is partial and in-frame only. The sample has 150,000 to 200,000 clones; around 80% are singletons. The sequencing sample was made of PBMCs. These TCRs come from a woman in her twenties or thirties in good health and CMV-seronegative. CDR3s include the opening cysteine and the closing phenylalanine or tryptophan. D genes are given only for firm matches. Clone sizes are given selectively: once, few, many, or a class where the clone is expanded.

v_call	d_call	clone_size	j_call	cdr3_nt	cdr3_aa
TRBV5-1	TRBD1	.	TRBJ1-2	TGCGCCAGCAGCCCAGGGACAGGGTCTGCTAATGGCTACACCTTC	CASSPGTGSANGYTF
TRBV5-6	.	.	TRBJ1-5	TGTGCCAGCAGCTTATTGAGCGGCGAAAATCAGCCCCAGCATTTT	CASSLLSGENQPQHF
TRBV29-1	.	.	TRBJ2-5	TGCAGCGCTATCAACGCAGGGGAGACCCAGTACTTC	CSAINAGETQYF
TRBV7-3	TRBD1	.	TRBJ1-1	TGTGCCAGCAGCTTAACCGCCGGGACAGGGAACACTGAAGCTTTCTTT	CASSLTAGTGNTEAFF
TRBV4-1	TRBD2	.	TRBJ2-3	TGCGCCAGCAGCCAAGAAGGGAGCGGGAGGAGGGGGGATACGCAGTATTTT	CASSQEGSGRRGDTQYF
TRBV15	.	.	TRBJ2-2	TGTGCCACCAGCCAGCAGACTTTGAACACCGGGGAGCTGTTTTTT	CATSQQTLNTGELFF
TRBV27	.	.	TRBJ2-5	TGTGCCAGCAGTTTGGGGCAGCACGAGACCCAGTACTTC	CASSLGQHETQYF
TRBV2	.	.	TRBJ2-7	TGTGCCAGCAGTGAACGGTATACAACAGGGTACGAGCAGTACTTC	CASSERYTTGYEQYF
TRBV19	TRBD1	.	TRBJ2-7	TGTGCCAGTAGTATGGGACAGGGGTCCTACGAGCAGTACTTC	CASSMGQGSYEQYF
TRBV10-3	TRBD1	.	TRBJ1-1	TGTGCCATCAGTGAAGGGGGCTTCTCTGTGAACACTGAAGCTTTCTTT	CAISEGGFSVNTEAFF
TRBV19	TRBD1	.	TRBJ2-3	TGTGCCAGTAGTATGACAGGGGGCACAGATACGCAGTATTTT	CASSMTGGTDTQYF
TRBV5-1	TRBD2	few	TRBJ2-5	TGCGCCAGCAGCCTCCCTGGACTAGCGGGGACCCAAGAGACCCAGTACTTC	CASSLPGLAGTQETQYF
TRBV19	TRBD1	.	TRBJ2-5	TGTGCCACCAAGGACAGGGGGGATCCCCGGGAGACCCAGTACTTC	CATKDRGDPRETQYF
TRBV6-5	TRBD1	.	TRBJ1-5	TGTGCCAGCAGACGGCGGACAGGGATCAATCAGCCCCAGCATTTT	CASRRRTGINQPQHF
TRBV6-1	.	.	TRBJ2-5	TGTGCCAGCAAACCTACACAGGGAGCGTCAGAGACCCAGTACTTC	CASKPTQGASETQYF
TRBV30	.	.	TRBJ1-4	TGTGCCTGGAATCCCCCGTTGGGCTTTGAAAAACTGTTTTTT	CAWNPPLGFEKLFF
TRBV18	.	.	TRBJ2-3	TGTGCCAGCTCACCGGCAGGCACAGATACGCAGTATTTT	CASSPAGTDTQYF
TRBV14	TRBD1	.	TRBJ2-5	TGTGCCAGCAGCCAGGGATCACAGGGGACACAAGAGACCCAGTACTTC	CASSQGSQGTQETQYF
TRBV28	TRBD1	.	TRBJ1-5	TGTGCCAGCATTTCTGCCACAGGGGATCAGCCCCAGCATTTT	CASISATGDQPQHF
TRBV4-3	.	.	TRBJ2-7	TGCGCCAGCAGCCAAGACGCCATCCGGGACACCTACGAGCAGTACTTC	CASSQDAIRDTYEQYF
TRBV29-1	TRBD1	.	TRBJ2-3	TGCAGCGCGGGACCGGGACAGGGTGTGGTGGGGGGGGGCACAGATACGCAGTATTTT	CSAGPGQGVVGGGTDTQYF
TRBV14	.	.	TRBJ2-7	TGTGCCAGCAGCCAATATTTCTACGAGCAGTACTTC	CASSQYFYEQYF
TRBV18	TRBD1	.	TRBJ1-5	TGTGCCAGCTCAGGGACAGCTCATAGGAGCAATCAGCCCCAGCATTTT	CASSGTAHRSNQPQHF
TRBV7-3	TRBD1	.	TRBJ1-1	TGTGCCAGCAGCCTGGGACAGGGTCGGACTGAAGCTTTCTTT	CASSLGQGRTEAFF
TRBV9	.	.	TRBJ2-7	TGTGCCAGCAGCGTACCTAAGGGGGCGCGGGAAGAAACCGCCTACGAGCAGTACTTC	CASSVPKGAREETAYEQYF
TRBV23-1	TRBD1	.	TRBJ2-1	TGCGCCAGCAGTCAGACTAATACCGGGACAGAGTACAATGAGCAGTTCTTC	CASSQTNTGTEYNEQFF
TRBV28	TRBD1	.	TRBJ1-6	TGTGCCAGCCGGGACAGGGTGTTTTCACCCCTCCACTTT	CASRDRVFSPLHF
TRBV19	.	.	TRBJ1-2	TGTGCCAGTAGTATAACCAGCAGGAACTATGGCTACACCTTC	CASSITSRNYGYTF
TRBV20-1	.	.	TRBJ2-1	TGCAGTGCTAGTCTTAGCGCCTGGGTGTTCTTC	CSASLSAWVFF
TRBV18	TRBD1	once	TRBJ1-5	TGTGCCAGCTCGACAGGGGATTGGCAGCCCCAGCATTTT	CASSTGDWQPQHF
TRBV7-9	TRBD1	.	TRBJ2-7	TGTGCCAGCAGCCCGGGGACAGGACGCTCCTACGAGCAGTACTTC	CASSPGTGRSYEQYF
TRBV19	TRBD2	.	TRBJ2-1	TGTGCCAGTAGTATGGGGGGGAATCCTTACAATGAGCAGTTCTTC	CASSMGGNPYNEQFF
TRBV6-5	TRBD1	.	TRBJ2-1	TGTGCCAGCAGTTACGGGACAGGGTCGGATAACAATGAGCAGTTCTTC	CASSYGTGSDNNEQFF
TRBV5-4	TRBD1	.	TRBJ1-2	TGTGCCAGCAGAATTGGGACAGCCTATGGCTACACCTTC	CASRIGTAYGYTF
TRBV5-6	.	.	TRBJ1-1	TGTGCCAGCAGCTTACAGAGCACTGAAGCTTTCTTT	CASSLQSTEAFF
TRBV7-9	TRBD2	once	TRBJ2-3	TGTGCCAGCAGCGTCGGACTAGCCAACTCAGATACGCAGTATTTT	CASSVGLANSDTQYF
TRBV11-2	TRBD2	.	TRBJ2-3	TGTGCCAGCAGCTTAGGGACTCGGGGGGCAGATACGCAGTATTTT	CASSLGTRGADTQYF
TRBV7-9	.	once	TRBJ2-4	TGTGCCAGCAACGTTGACGGTGCGTTCGCCAAAAACAGTCAGTACTTC	CASNVDGAFAKNSQYF
TRBV27	TRBD2	.	TRBJ2-1	TGTGCCAGCAGCTACGGACTAGCGGCCTACAATGAGCAGTTCTTC	CASSYGLAAYNEQFF
TRBV28	TRBD1	.	TRBJ1-1	TGTGCCAGCAGCCGGACAGGGGGAAGGAACACTGAAGCTTTCTTT	CASSRTGGRNTEAFF
TRBV6-5	TRBD1	.	TRBJ2-2	TGTGCCAGCCGGTCGGACAGGGGGACCGGGGAGCTGTTTTTT	CASRSDRGTGELFF
TRBV9	TRBD1	.	TRBJ2-2	TGTGCCAGCAGGGCCCTAAGAAGGGACAGGGGGCGGGAGAACACCGGGGAGCTGTTTTTT	CASRALRRDRGRENTGELFF
TRBV5-1	TRBD1	.	TRBJ2-1	TGCGCCAGCAGACCGGGACAGGGGGGCTCCTACAATGAGCAGTTCTTC	CASRPGQGGSYNEQFF
TRBV5-1	.	.	TRBJ1-6	TGCGCCAGCAGCGTGTTTCAGGATTCACCCCTCCACTTT	CASSVFQDSPLHF
TRBV4-1	.	.	TRBJ1-2	TGCGCCAGCAGCCCGCGATTTCTCTATGGCTACACCTTC	CASSPRFLYGYTF
TRBV9	.	.	TRBJ2-5	TGTGCCAGCAGCGTAGCCGGAGGTTCAAAAGAGACCCAGTACTTC	CASSVAGGSKETQYF
TRBV5-1	.	.	TRBJ2-2	TGCGCCAGCAGCTTGTTCGGGGGTGAGGTGACCGGGGAGCTGTTTTTT	CASSLFGGEVTGELFF
TRBV11-2	.	few	TRBJ2-1	TGTGCCAGCAGGGGCCCAGCTTACAATGAGCAGTTCTTC	CASRGPAYNEQFF
TRBV4-1	TRBD1	.	TRBJ2-5	TGCGCCAGCAGCCGGGACAGCACGGAAGGGAGCCAGTACTTC	CASSRDSTEGSQYF
TRBV6-5	.	.	TRBJ1-1	TGTGCCACCAAAAACGACAGGAACACTGAAGCTTTCTTT	CATKNDRNTEAFF
TRBV27	TRBD2	.	TRBJ2-1	TGTGCCAGCAGTTTGAGCAGCACTAGCGGGAGGCAGGAGCAGTTCTTC	CASSLSSTSGRQEQFF
TRBV28	.	.	TRBJ1-2	TGTGCCAGCAGTTCGGGACAAACCTATGGCTACACCTTC	CASSSGQTYGYTF
TRBV10-2	.	.	TRBJ2-1	TGCGCCAGCACGGGCCTCACGGGAAACAATGAGCAGTTCTTC	CASTGLTGNNEQFF
TRBV19	.	few	TRBJ1-1	TGTGCCAGCGTACAACTAGCGAACACTGAAGCTTTCTTT	CASVQLANTEAFF